This is a list of T cell receptor beta chains from one sample in a study of vaccination and CD4 T cells after COVID-19. These TCRs' antigens remain unknown. TCRdb ran MiXCR on the PCR reads and lists one entry per CDR3 protein. The sample shows around 26,000 distinct CDR3 sequences, 35% to 50% of them seen only once. The sequenced sample was CD4+ T cells from blood, cultured in vitro. The receptors here all came from a human donor who had recovered from COVID-19. Each CDR3 is given with its conserved first and last residue. The D gene is left open where the match is weak. Not all rows give a size; the values are once, few, many and, for expanded clones, a class.

. | TRBJ1-2 | . | TRBV20-1 | TGCAGTGCTTTCCCGGTGGAGTCCCGAGGGGATGGCTACACCTTC | CSAFPVESRGDGYTF
TRBD2 | TRBJ2-2 | . | TRBV6-1 | TGTGCCACTCGTTGGGGGGGACCCGGGGAGCTGTTTTTT | CATRWGGPGELFF
. | TRBJ2-3 | . | TRBV7-2 | TGTGCCAGCAGCCCTCAATCCGGGCGGGTCCGTACAGATACGCAGTATTTT | CASSPQSGRVRTDTQYF
TRBD2 | TRBJ2-3 | . | TRBV7-9 | TGTGCCAGCAGCTCCACGCCGGGACTAGATGGCACAGATACGCAGTATTTT | CASSSTPGLDGTDTQYF
. | TRBJ1-3 | . | TRBV20-1 | TGCAGTGCTACGGTTATTCGGGGGGGAAATTCAGGAAACACCATATATTTT | CSATVIRGGNSGNTIYF
TRBD1 | TRBJ1-6 | . | TRBV2 | TGTGCCAGCGGAAGACAGGGGCCCCCCACCCTCCACTTT | CASGRQGPPTLHF
. | TRBJ2-7 | . | TRBV4-1 | TGCGCCAGCAGCCAAGCCTCCCAGGGGGGTACACACGAGCAGTACTTC | CASSQASQGGTHEQYF
TRBD1 | TRBJ2-2 | . | TRBV7-9 | TGTGCCAGCAGCTTAGTCAGGGGGCTCAGCGGGAACACCGGGGAGCTGTTTTTT | CASSLVRGLSGNTGELFF
. | TRBJ1-6 | few | TRBV20-1 | TGCAGTGCTAGAGGAGGGAGCTCCTATAATTCACCCCTCCACTTT | CSARGGSSYNSPLHF
. | TRBJ2-7 | few | TRBV5-8 | TGTGCCAGCAGCTTGAGGGCGGGAAACTCCTACGAGCAGTACTTC | CASSLRAGNSYEQYF
. | TRBJ1-6 | few | TRBV30 | TGTGCCTGGAGTGTACCTGGGGGCGATTCACCCCTCCACTTT | CAWSVPGGDSPLHF
. | TRBJ2-2 | few | TRBV7-9 | TGTGCCAGCAGCTCGGCTTTGGGCGGGGAGCTGTTTTTT | CASSSALGGELFF
. | TRBJ1-6 | . | TRBV7-2 | TGTGCCACTCGAAGGCAGTTTCTAGATTCACCCCTCCACTTT | CATRRQFLDSPLHF
. | TRBJ1-5 | . | TRBV6-1 | TGTGCCAGCACAGCAGGTGATATCTATCAGCCCCAGCATTTT | CASTAGDIYQPQHF
. | TRBJ1-5 | . | TRBV28 | TGTGCCAGCAGGTTGTCCCTTTCCCAGCCCCAGCATTTT | CASRLSLSQPQHF
. | TRBJ2-1 | few | TRBV7-9 | TGTGCCAGCAGTAACCGGGATCGTGGCAATGAGCAGTTCTTC | CASSNRDRGNEQFF
. | TRBJ1-6 | . | TRBV11-2 | TGTGCCAGCAGCTTAGGGGGGAACGGGGAACCCCTCCACTTT | CASSLGGNGEPLHF
TRBD1 | TRBJ1-5 | few | TRBV28 | TGTGCCAGCAGTCCAACGGGCAGGGGGCATAGCAATCAGCCCCAGCATTTT | CASSPTGRGHSNQPQHF
TRBD1 | TRBJ2-5 | . | TRBV6-5 | TGTGCCAGCAGTTACTCGGGGACAGGGGTGGAGACCCAGTACTTC | CASSYSGTGVETQYF
. | TRBJ1-1 | . | TRBV12-3/TRBV12-4 | TGTGCCAGCAGTAGGGGACAGAACACTGAAGCTTTCTTT | CASSRGQNTEAFF
. | TRBJ1-1 | . | TRBV19 | TGTGCCAGTAGTAGCCCCTTGCGGGAAGGGACTGAAGCTTTCTTT | CASSSPLREGTEAFF
TRBD1 | TRBJ2-2 | . | TRBV7-3 | TGTGCCAGCAGCTCCCTTCAAGGGGGCTACACCGGGGAGCTGTTTTTT | CASSSLQGGYTGELFF
. | TRBJ2-7 | . | TRBV11-2 | TGTGCCAGCAGCTCCCCAATTTCAGGATGGGGATCCGAGCAGTACTTC | CASSSPISGWGSEQYF
. | TRBJ2-6 | . | TRBV6-1 | TGTGCCAGCAGTCCCCAGAGCTCTGGGGCCAACGTCCTGACTTTC | CASSPQSSGANVLTF
. | TRBJ2-3 | . | TRBV15 | TGTGCCACCAGCAGAGGGACGGTTAGCACAGATACGCAGTATTTT | CATSRGTVSTDTQYF
. | TRBJ1-1 | . | TRBV24-1 | TGTGCCACCAGTGATCCCGAGGGGGGCAATGCTTTCTTT | CATSDPEGGNAFF
. | TRBJ2-1 | . | TRBV11-1 | TGTGCCAGCAGCCCCATCCCGGGGGCGAATGAGCAGTTCTTC | CASSPIPGANEQFF
. | TRBJ2-6 | . | TRBV27 | TGTGCCAGCAGCCTCCACGGGACTCTCAACTCTGGGGCCAACGTCCTGACTTTC | CASSLHGTLNSGANVLTF
TRBD1 | TRBJ1-1 | . | TRBV12-3/TRBV12-4 | TGTGCCAGCAGCCCCACGGCAGGGGGCGGGAGGACTGAAGCTTTCTTT | CASSPTAGGGRTEAFF
. | TRBJ2-7 | . | TRBV11-2 | TGTGCCAGCAGCGCGCCAACAGGGCGCCACTACGAGCAGTACTTC | CASSAPTGRHYEQYF
TRBD1 | TRBJ1-3 | . | TRBV7-2 | TGTGCCAGCAGTTCCGACAGGGGGACTGGAAACACCATATATTTT | CASSSDRGTGNTIYF